These T cell receptor beta chains were read from a single sample in a study of OX40 agonist ivuxolimab in advanced cancers. The data were produced by immunoSEQ multiplex PCR, yet TCRdb's version contains in-frame clones alone and is incomplete. This sample has about 64,000 clones, with almost 85% found just once. This specimen consisted of CD4+ or CD8+ T cells sorted from blood, obtained in a trial of the OX40 agonist ivuxolimab. Every receptor here comes from an adult with an advanced solid tumor such as melanoma, head and neck, liver or kidney cancer. CDR3s include the opening cysteine and the closing phenylalanine or tryptophan. Fields, in order: CDR3 length, V gene, CDR3 protein.

14,TRBV5-1,CASSPRDPNTEAFF
16,TRBV7-9,CASSLDTDRPNYGYTF
18,TRBV5-1,CASSLHGTSGGPGDTQYF
13,TRBV19,CASSIAGINEQYF
17,TRBV9,CASSVFLSGSKAGELFF
15,TRBV7-2,CASSLTQGANTEAFF
15,TRBV7-2,CASSLRGGRLREQYF
12,TRBV6-5,CASKGQSYEQYF
15,TRBV19,CASSTSTGRGTEAFF
14,TRBV11-2,CASSLGSGMRSYTF
15,TRBV6-6,CASSYSGGGPYEQYF
15,TRBV5-6,CASSSGQPMNTEAFF
13,TRBV11-2,CASSPRQYNEQFF
12,TRBV5-4,CASSFFGDAQYF
15,TRBV10-3,CAISQVLGVVGEQYF
15,TRBV2,CASSTSGQGAFGYTF
16,TRBV9,CASSVGPGGQVTEAFF
12,TRBV28,CASSGYNQPQHF
14,TRBV2,CASSAQGTASPLHF
14,TRBV7-9,CASSLLTGAGELFF
12,TRBV7-9,CASSLVEGAQYF
14,TRBV7-9,CASSVTPGTYEQYF
14,TRBV5-1,CASSPFMSNYGYTF
13,TRBV29-1,CSAGTSGTHEQYF
15,TRBV6-1,CASRRDKNQHYGYTF
16,TRBV5-6,CASSQDRFGFGNTIYF
15,TRBV9,CASSVGGQGAYEQYF
12,TRBV11-2,CASSYRTDTQYF
17,TRBV7-2,CASSSGARGGRTDTQYF
17,TRBV5-6,CASSSQRRQVSNQPQHF
15,TRBV18,CASSPQVAMNTEAFF
15,TRBV7-7,CASSSSGSPYNEQFF
13,TRBV5-1,CASSLDRLSEAFF
12,TRBV29-1,CSVARSTDTQYF
12,TRBV2,CASRAQAYGYTF
14,TRBV5-4,CASSLRVGQETQYF
16,TRBV6-5,CASSYSTGASSYEQYF
12,TRBV5-5,CASSLALWGYTF
13,TRBV19,CASSMRPQETQYF
15,TRBV5-5,CASSSGDRAGTEAFF
14,TRBV5-1,CASSSRDSTYEQYF
13,TRBV27,CASGRTGGYGYTF
15,TRBV28,CASSLSGGRNQPQHF
13,TRBV7-9,CASSLGQDYEQYF
16,TRBV11-3,CASSLVGGQGRTEQFF
15,TRBV29-1,CSVDDRGRGTDTQYF
13,TRBV9,CASSQMDRSEAFF
14,TRBV10-3,CAISRDRAYNEQFF
10,TRBV14,CASSQVEAFF
12,TRBV30,CAWSVRRDGYTF
12,TRBV21-1,CASSKRNQPQHF
12,TRBV15,CATSRATDTQYF
15,TRBV7-3,CASSLQPGPGYEQYF
16,TRBV27,CASSSQRTGVNQPQHF
15,TRBV5-6,CASSRGQGARKTQYF
15,TRBV21-1,CASSEELDGETEAFF
14,TRBV7-9,CASSLARRDYGYTF
15,TRBV4-2,CASSLKGGESNTIYF
14,TRBV18,CASSTKREQETQYF
13,TRBV7-9,CASSTSGQGEQYF